This entry concerns a single T cell receptor (beta chain). What it binds is not known. This record belongs to a study of Tregs in tolerant kidney transplant recipients. Broader study findings: This study did not directly address biological reproducibility. In tolerant patients, donor-specific Tregs outgrew total Tregs, suggesting antigen-driven expansion.

The nonmyeloablative bone marrow transplants came from related graft donors, with transient mixed chimerism. Sequenced by immunoSEQ multiplex PCR; TCRdb stores in-frame clones only, minus some. This table has some 50,000 clones, more than 70% appearing once. The source of this sequence is a human patient who received a combined kidney and bone marrow transplant. Some T cells may arise from the graft donor. The source was CD8+ T cells from blood (PBMCs), collected 12 months after the transplant.

The CDR3 here is CASSFYRAGGAYEQYF. The CDR3 region has the DNA TGTGCCAGCAGTTTCTATCGGGCAGGGGGAGCCTACGAGCAGTACTTC. V usage is TRBV28 and J usage is TRBJ2-7, with 7 bases identical to TRBD1. The junction had 10 bases not matched to a gene; V was cut back by 3 bases and J by 2 bases. The CDR3 has 16 amino acids. CDR1 and CDR2 (germline): MDHEN, SYDVKM.